This TCR beta chain was observed in a study of identifying expanded T cells in peripheral blood. Study-level findings and limits: Clone count variance between roughly 2-week samples rose with total template count. About 1.2 clones differed between technical replicates, versus about 15 and 19 over time.

Germline values: CDR1 KGHSH, CDR2 LQKENI. The V and J ends lost 2 bases and 3 bases, in that order; junction bases with no gene match: 8. The CDR3 spans 17 residues. This clone has a handful of counts. The antigen remains undetermined. Measured with immunoSEQ multiplex PCR; TCRdb has only the in-frame clones, and not every one. This table has about 81,000 clones, 80% to 85% appearing once. Healthy donors had no documented immune events, such as infections, while sampled. This chain joins TRBV18 and TRBJ2-1, with 9 nucleotides matching TRBD1. The source is a person aged 18-70 years in good health. The sequenced sample was blood. The CDR3 is CASSPKDRGALYNEQFF. The CDR3 DNA reads as TGTGCCAGCTCACCAAAGGACAGGGGAGCTCTCTACAATGAGCAGTTCTTC.